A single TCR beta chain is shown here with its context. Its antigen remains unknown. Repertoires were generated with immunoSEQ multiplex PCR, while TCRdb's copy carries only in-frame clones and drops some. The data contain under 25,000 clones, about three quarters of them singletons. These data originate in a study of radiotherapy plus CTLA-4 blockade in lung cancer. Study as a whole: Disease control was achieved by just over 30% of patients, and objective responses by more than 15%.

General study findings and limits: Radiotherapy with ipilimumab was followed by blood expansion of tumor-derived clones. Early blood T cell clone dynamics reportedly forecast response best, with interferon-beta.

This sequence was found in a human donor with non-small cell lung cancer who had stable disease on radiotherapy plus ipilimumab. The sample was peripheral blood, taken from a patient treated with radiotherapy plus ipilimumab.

CDR3 protein: CASRVSRETEAFF. The DNA for the CDR3 is TGTGCCAGCAGAGTGTCGAGGGAAACTGAAGCTTTCTTT. The chain recombines TRBV6-4 with TRBJ1-1; no clear D gene. This CDR3 spans 13 amino acids. V lost 6 bases to trimming and J lost 5 bases, with 13 bases between them. Germline values: CDR1 MRHNA, CDR2 SNTAGT.